The 22 T cell receptor beta chains below all came from one sample that was sequenced in a study of technical replicates of blood from four donors. Measured with immunoSEQ multiplex PCR; TCRdb has only the in-frame clones, and not every one. The sample records about 83,000 clones, 92% being singletons. Sequencing input: T cells isolated from PBMCs. Receptors originate from a human donor in good health.

The genes are TRBV6-1 and TRBJ2-1; D not certain. The length of the CDR3 is 12 residues. V was trimmed by 6 bases and J by 0 bases, leaving 3 bases between them. Looked up from germline, CDR1 is MNHNS and CDR2 is SASEGT. CDR3 nucleotides: TGTGCCAGCAGGAGCTCCTACAATGAGCAGTTCTTC. Protein product: CASRSSYNEQFF.

The chain is built from TRBV29-1 and TRBJ1-2; D remains unclear. The germline gives CDR1 SQVTM, CDR2 ANQGSEA. The V end lost 4 bases, the J end lost 0 bases, and 3 bases lay between the germline ends. This CDR3 has 11 residues. CDR3 region: CSVAANYGYTF. CDR3 in DNA: TGCAGCGTTGCAGCTAACTATGGCTACACCTTC.

The chain carries TRBV29-1 and TRBJ2-7, with 13 bases identical to TRBD2. Per germline, CDR1 SQVTM and CDR2 ANQGSEA. The CDR3 length is 15 residues. Trimming removed 4 bases from V and 4 bases from J; junction bases left unmatched: 7. CDR3 region: CSVGGTSGIPYEQYF. CDR3 DNA: TGCAGCGTTGGGGGGACTAGCGGGATTCCATACGAGCAGTACTTC.

This chain joins TRBV5-4 and TRBJ1-1, with D perhaps TRBD1 (6 bases). In germline, CDR1 is SGHNT, CDR2 YYREEE (reference sequence). The CDR3 is 17 amino acids. Trimming removed 1 base at V and 2 bases at J, with 18 bases between. The CDR3 protein is CASSLKIRQAVNTEAFF. The CDR3 bases are TGTGCCAGCAGCTTGAAGATTCGACAGGCGGTAAACACTGAAGCTTTCTTT.

V is TRBV18 and J is TRBJ2-2; 11 bases are a match to TRBD2. CDR1 is KGHSH and CDR2 is LQKENI in the germline V gene. The CDR3 is made up of 17 amino acids. J gave up 4 bases and V 2 bases, and 6 bases lay outside the gene matches. The CDR3 DNA reads TGTGCCAGCTCACCATTGACTAGCGGGACCGGCACCGGGGAGCTGTTTTTT. Translating it yields CASSPLTSGTGTGELFF.

V usage is TRBV6-1 and J usage is TRBJ1-5; no reliable D call. The germline CDR1 and CDR2 sequences are MNHNS and SASEGT. The ends were cut back, 4 bases at V and 6 bases at J, with 10 bases in the middle. The CDR3 runs 13 residues. CDR3 residues: CASSGGAFQPQHF. In nucleotides, the CDR3 is TGTGCCAGCAGTGGCGGAGCATTTCAGCCCCAGCATTTT.

In DNA form, the CDR3 reads TGTGCCAGCAGCCCCTCACTAGGCCGGTCGAACACTGAAGCTTTCTTT. It encodes CASSPSLGRSNTEAFF. The chain has TRBV2 and TRBJ1-1; no firm D call. V gave up 6 bases and J gave up 1 base, with 18 bases separating them. The CDR3 has 16 residues. The germline V gene encodes CDR1 SNHLY and CDR2 FYNNEI.

This clone was observed a single time. The chain joins TRBV11-2 to TRBJ2-3, with 7 nucleotides matching TRBD1. CDR1 is SGHAT and CDR2 is FQNNGV in the germline V gene. V dropped 1 base and J dropped 6; count of bases not matched to a gene: 7. The CDR3 runs 15 residues. CDR3 loop: CASSLVGQAVDTQYF. CDR3 DNA sequence: TGTGCCAGCAGCTTAGTAGGACAGGCCGTCGATACGCAGTATTTT.

CDR3 bases: TGTGCCAGCAGCCGACAGGGCTGGAACACTGAAGCTTTCTTT. Protein: CASSRQGWNTEAFF. The rearrangement links TRBV6-5 to TRBJ1-1; TRBD1 matches 7 bases. CDR1 is MNHEY and CDR2 is SVGAGI in the germline V gene. The J segment lost 1 base and the V segment lost 6 bases, leaving 5 bases of the junction unmatched. The CDR3 is made up of 14 amino acids.

J is TRBJ1-2 and V is TRBV5-1; the match to TRBD1 covers 8 bases. V trimming: 1 base; J trimming: 5 bases; junction bases outside the gene matches: 7. There are 15 residues in the CDR3. CDR1 and CDR2 (germline): SGHRS, YFSETQ. CDR3: CASSLSGGDKYGYTF. CDR3 nucleotide sequence: TGCGCCAGCAGCTTGTCAGGGGGCGATAAGTATGGCTACACCTTC.

This clone was seen once. This sequence joins TRBV12-5 and TRBJ2-7; the D is unclear. Trimming removed 3 bases from V and 4 bases from J, with 4 bases in between. CDR1 is LGHNT, CDR2 FRNRAP, per germline. The CDR3 loop spans 11 amino acids. The CDR3 DNA is TGTGCTAGTGGTTTTCTTTACGAGCAGTACTTC. It is translated as CASGFLYEQYF.

This clone was counted a single time. The CDR3 nucleotides are TGCGCCAGCAGCCAAGGAACAGGGGAGGGCAATCAGCCCCAGCATTTT. It is translated as CASSQGTGEGNQPQHF. This chain joins TRBV4-1 and TRBJ1-5; TRBD1 matches at 7 bases. V was clipped by 1 base and J by 2 bases; unmatched bases: 5. The CDR3 is 16 residues long. Germline values: CDR1 MGHRA, CDR2 YSYEKL.

The rearrangement links TRBV7-9 to TRBJ2-7; D is uncertain. Trimming cost V 5 bases and J 3 bases, with 5 bases left between them. Looked up from germline, CDR1 is SEHNR and CDR2 is FQNEAQ (reference sequence). The CDR3 runs 11 residues. The CDR3 nucleotides are TGTGCCAGCAGCCCCGTCTACGAGCAGTACTTC. Residues: CASSPVYEQYF. The whole variable domain, remainder taken from reference TRBV7-9 and TRBJ2-7, is DTGVSQNPRHKITKRGQNVTFRCDPISEHNRLYWYRQTLGQGPEFLTYFQNEAQLEKSRLLSDRFSAERPKGSFSTLEIQRTEQGDSAMYLCASSPVYEQYFGPGTRLTVT.

CDR3 nucleotide sequence: TGTGCCAGTAGTCTAAATTTGGGGGGAACAGACTACGAGCAGTACTTC. Translating it yields CASSLNLGGTDYEQYF. The chain carries TRBV19 and TRBJ2-7; a possible D gene is TRBD2 (6 bases). Germline V CDR1 and CDR2: LNHDA, SQIVND (reference sequence). The CDR3 spans 16 residues. V was trimmed by 5 bases and J by 3 bases, leaving 20 bases between them. Complete variable domain (other parts from reference TRBV19 and TRBJ2-7): DGGITQSPKYLFRKEGQNVTLSCEQNLNHDAMYWYRQDPGQGLRLIYYSQIVNDFQKGDIAEGYSVSREKKESFPLTVTSAQKNPTAFYLCASSLNLGGTDYEQYFGPGTRLTVT.

The V call is TRBV5-1, the J call TRBJ1-1; 8 nucleotides match TRBD1. J gave up 3 bases and V 4 bases, and 8 bases lay outside the gene matches. Germline V CDR1 and CDR2: SGHRS, YFSETQ. There are 15 residues in the CDR3. The DNA of the CDR3 is TGCGCCAGCAGCCCCCGGACAGGGTTTGACACTGAAGCTTTCTTT. It specifies CASSPRTGFDTEAFF.

CDR3 sequence (DNA): TGTGCCAGCAGCTCAGCTGGAAACACCATATATTTT. Protein sequence: CASSSAGNTIYF. V is TRBV7-9 and J is TRBJ1-3; D uncertain. Germline loops: CDR1 SEHNR, CDR2 FQNEAQ (reference sequence). V lost 4 bases and J 2 bases, leaving 3 bases between the germline ends. The length of the CDR3 is 12 residues.

The chain links TRBV5-8 to TRBJ2-5; D might be TRBD1 (6 bases). CDR3 length: 15 amino acids. Trimming stripped 4 bases from V and 0 bases from J, with 13 bases between. Per germline, CDR1 SGHTS and CDR2 YDEGEE. CDR3: CASSHPGTNQETQYF. CDR3 DNA: TGTGCCAGCAGCCACCCCGGGACAAACCAAGAGACCCAGTACTTC.

This sequence joins TRBV4-2 and TRBJ2-1; 11 positions match TRBD2. Trimming at V came to 4 bases and at J to 9 bases, leaving 5 bases not matched to a gene. CDR1 and CDR2 from the germline V gene are LGHNA and YNFKEQ. This CDR3 region has 14 residues. CDR3 nucleotide sequence: TGTGCCAGCAGCCCGACTAGCGGGACTTCTGAGCAGTTCTTC. Translated, it gives CASSPTSGTSEQFF.

The chain uses TRBV10-3 and TRBJ2-2; 8 nucleotides match TRBD1. Germline V gene lookup returns CDR1 ENHRY and CDR2 SYGVKD. V was pared by 2 bases and J by 0 bases, with 2 bases of the junction left unmatched. The CDR3 loop spans 16 amino acids. In nucleotides, the CDR3 is TGTGCCATCAGTGAGCCGGACAGGGCGAACACCGGGGAGCTGTTTTTT. As protein: CAISEPDRANTGELFF.

V is TRBV27 and J is TRBJ1-1, with TRBD1 as a possible D gene (6 bases). The V and J ends lost 5 bases and 0 bases respectively, with 16 bases between them. This CDR3 is built from 16 residues. Germline V gene sequence: CDR1 MNHEY, CDR2 SMNVEV (reference sequence). The CDR3: CASSPRTATMNTEAFF. For the CDR3, the DNA is TGTGCCAGCAGTCCCCGGACAGCCACTATGAACACTGAAGCTTTCTTT.

The chain couples TRBV11-3 to TRBJ2-7, with TRBD1 matching over 8 bases. CDR3 length: 16 amino acids. V shed 2 bases and J 4 bases; nucleotides not matched to a gene: 10. Germline CDR1 is SGHNT and CDR2 is YENEEA. Written as DNA, the CDR3 is TGTGCCAGCAGCTTATTTGAAGAGACAGGGGCTTACGAGCAGTACTTC. It is translated as CASSLFEETGAYEQYF. Full variable domain (rest looked up from reference TRBV11-3 and TRBJ2-7): EAGVVQSPRYKIIEKKQPVAFWCNPISGHNTLYWYLQNLGQGPELLIRYENEEAVDDSQLPKDRFSAERLKGVDSTLKIQPAELGDSAVYLCASSLFEETGAYEQYFGPGTRLTVT.

The chain employs TRBV28 and TRBJ2-7; possibly TRBD1 for D (5 bases). The CDR3 runs 13 residues. CDR1 MDHEN and CDR2 SYDVKM come from the germline V gene. The V and J ends lost 2 bases and 4 bases respectively, with 9 bases between them. In DNA, the CDR3 is TGTGCCAGCAGTTTAGGAAGGGGTTACGAGCAGTACTTC. It yields the protein CASSLGRGYEQYF.